The 9 T cell receptor beta chains reported below all come from one sample, sequenced in a study of CD8 T cells in Susac syndrome. The RNA, roughly 0.5 to 1 ug, was put through reverse transcription using random hexamers. TCRdb recomputed calls from the immunoSEQ multiplex PCR reads with MiXCR, one row per CDR3 protein. In the table there are roughly 140,000 distinct CDR3 sequences, around 95% of which are singletons. Material for sequencing was CD8+ T cells from PBMCs. Receptors were obtained from a human donor with multiple sclerosis.

The V and J genes are TRBV29-1 and TRBJ2-1; D remains unclear. Deletions cut 0 bases from V and 0 bases from J, with 12 bases between. The CDR3 covers 16 residues. Germline CDR1 and CDR2: SQVTM and ANQGSEA. CDR3 protein: CSVEDSRTRSYNEQFF. CDR3 in DNA: TGCAGCGTTGAAGATTCACGGACCCGCTCCTACAATGAGCAGTTCTTC.

V gene TRBV12-3 or TRBV12-4 combines with J gene TRBJ2-5, with TRBD2 as a possible D gene (6 bases). CDR3 length: 15 residues. With 6 bases removed from V and 2 bases from J, the gap between germline ends came to 16 bases. The CDR3 sequence is CASSPRLDRQETQYF. In nucleotides, the CDR3 is TGTGCCAGCAGCCCCCGACTAGATCGTCAAGAGACCCAGTACTTC.

The chain recombines TRBV2 with TRBJ2-3, with a tentative D call TRBD2 (7 bases). The ends were cut back, 3 bases at V and 4 bases at J, with 14 bases in the middle. The CDR3 consists of 15 residues. Germline CDR1 is SNHLY and CDR2 is FYNNEI. CDR3 in DNA: TGTGCCAGCAGTGATGCCCGGGGGGCATCAGATACGCAGTATTTT. Amino acid sequence: CASSDARGASDTQYF.

The rearrangement joins TRBV29-1 to TRBJ1-1; D perhaps matches TRBD1 (5 bases). CDR1 is SQVTM and CDR2 is ANQGSEA in the germline V gene. Deletions cut 6 bases from V and 10 bases from J, with 18 bases between. This CDR3 has 12 residues. CDR3 amino acids: CSVLPPGHGAFF. The DNA for the CDR3 is TGCAGCGTGCTACCCCCTGGACACGGAGCTTTCTTT.

This sequence joins TRBV29-1 and TRBJ1-1; D ambiguous. CDR1 and CDR2 (germline): SQVTM, ANQGSEA. CDR3 length: 11 residues. Trimming left V 4 bases short and J 6 bases short, with 9 bases between. Here the CDR3 DNA reads TGCAGCGTTGGGGGTTTTGCTGAAGCTTTCTTT. Protein product: CSVGGFAEAFF.

The chain couples TRBV6-6 to TRBJ2-7; 8 nucleotides agree with TRBD1. The CDR3 has 13 amino acids. V was clipped by 6 bases and J by 2 bases; unmatched bases: 3. CDR1 is MNHNY and CDR2 is SVGAGI in the germline V gene (reference sequence). This chain's CDR3 is CASSSDRAYEQYV. DNA for the CDR3: TGTGCCAGCAGCTCGGACAGGGCCTACGAGCAGTACGTC.

This chain uses TRBV3-1 with TRBJ1-1, with no clear D. The CDR3 length is 13 residues. The germline V gene encodes CDR1 LGHDT and CDR2 YNNKEL (reference sequence). V gave up 1 base and J gave up 7 bases, with 10 bases separating them. CDR3 sequence reads: CASSQVPGDEAFF. The CDR3 DNA reads as TGTGCCAGCAGCCAAGTTCCGGGAGATGAAGCTTTCTTT.

The chain carries TRBV9 and TRBJ2-1; 9 bases match TRBD1. CDR3 length: 15 residues. The germline V gene encodes CDR1 SGDLS and CDR2 YYNGEE. Germline trimming cut 4 bases from V and 4 bases from J; bases unmatched to any gene: 6. This chain's CDR3 is CASSQGQGRYNEQFF. CDR3 DNA: TGTGCCAGCAGCCAGGGACAGGGTCGATACAATGAGCAGTTCTTC.

The chain couples TRBV12-3 or TRBV12-4 to TRBJ2-3, with D unclear. V lost 6 bases, J lost 5 bases, and 12 bases lay in between. This CDR3 is 13 amino acids long. CDR3 in DNA: TGTGCCAGCAGCGACGTCTGGGGAGATACGCAGTATTTT. Amino acids: CASSDVWGDTQYF.